The present T cell receptor (beta chain) was sequenced within a study of blood T cell repertoires in COVID-19. The wider study: Some COVID-19 samples were acute and others convalescent; all came from the United States, Italy and Spain.

The V and J ends lost 4 bases and 1 base respectively, with 11 bases between them. From germline, CDR1 is LGHDT and CDR2 YNNKEL (reference sequence). The CDR3 sequence is 16 residues long. As handled by the study authors: Reference gene primer amplification yielded estimated nucleated cell counts. Sequencing was performed with immunoSEQ multiplex PCR; in TCRdb, only in-frame clones are kept and a portion is missing. V and J calls and clone size are given by that table; D and trimming were obtained from the DNA. The table has around 270,000 clones, about 89% seen once. V is TRBV3-1 (or the pseudogene TRBV3-2) and J is TRBJ1-6; TRBD1 is a possible D gene (6 bases). The origin of this receptor is a man in his forties with acute or convalescent COVID-19. Sequenced: peripheral blood. The chain's CDR3 is CASSRKGVSYNSPLHF. The DNA of the CDR3 is TGTGCCAGCAGCCGAAAGGGGGTGTCCTATAATTCACCCCTCCACTTT.